This T cell receptor (beta chain) came from a study of blood T cells in healthy people across ages. A J-beta primer mix and a sample-barcoded 5' primer were used in a second PCR of about 7 to 12 cycles. TCRdb independently ran MiXCR on the 5' RACE reads; one entry per CDR3 protein. The table has fewer than 900,000 distinct CDR3 sequences, approximately 50% seen once; the top ten hold roughly 30%. The CDR3 is 16 residues long. Germline-derived CDR1 and CDR2 are SGHAT and FQNNGV. V shed 7 bases, J shed 7 bases, and the junction held 13 bases outside the gene matches. The sequenced material came from blood. The genes are TRBV11-2 and TRBJ2-1; 10 nucleotides agree with TRBD2. The TCR was taken from a woman aged 60-75 years in good health. CDR3 in DNA: TGTGCCAGCAACAGGGGGGCTAGCGGGAGTGGTAATGAGCAGTTCTTC. Amino acid sequence: CASNRGASGSGNEQFF.